This T cell receptor beta chain was captured by sequencing in a study of beta chain features in type 1 diabetes. Whole-study findings and limits: A moderate, significant TCRB CDR3 shortening appeared in type 1 diabetes across four CD4+ subsets.

Expressed TCRB transcripts were sequenced because the entire RNA isolate underwent reverse transcription. Sequencing was performed with immunoSEQ multiplex PCR; in TCRdb, only in-frame clones are kept and a portion is missing. The table records about 360,000 clones, approximately 12% of them present only once. Concerning this clone: The antigen is undetermined.

Sort purity for all populations was recorded as exceeding 98%. This CDR3 is built from 12 residues. V was clipped by 2 bases and J by 4 bases, with 8 bases between them. Germline V gene sequence: CDR1 GTSNPN, CDR2 SVGIG (reference sequence). Sequencing used naive CD4+ T cells from blood. The chain uses TRBV30 and TRBJ1-1; tentative D call: TRBD1 (5 bases). The TCR comes from a woman aged 18-29 years with type 1 diabetes. The CDR3 DNA reads as TGTGCCTGGAGTCAGGGTCTCACTGAAGCTTTCTTT. The encoded protein is CAWSQGLTEAFF. Drawing the rest from reference TRBV30 and TRBJ1-1, the complete variable domain is SQTIHQWPATLVQPVGSPLSLECTVEGTSNPNLYWYRQAAGRGLQLLFYSVGIGQISSEVPQNLSASRPQDRQFILSSKKLLLSDSGFYLCAWSQGLTEAFFGQGTRLTVV.